This T cell receptor beta chain comes out of a study of blood T cell repertoires in COVID-19. Clones were read by immunoSEQ multiplex PCR, and TCRdb kept only the in-frame ones, dropping some. The sample yields about 310,000 clones, 75% to 90% seen once. V gave up 7 bases and J gave up 7 bases, with 29 bases separating them. Germline CDR1 is MNHEY and CDR2 is SMNVEV (reference sequence). The CDR3 runs to 18 residues. The sequence was obtained from a woman between 25 and 40 years old who had been exposed to COVID-19. The chain combines TRBV27 with TRBJ2-1; tentatively, D is TRBD2 (6 bases). What was sequenced was PBMCs or T cells enriched from blood (not recorded which). CDR3 sequence (DNA): TGTGCCAGCACCCCCGCTTTCCGGGAGCTAACTGGGGGGAATGAGCAGTTCTTC. It yields the protein CASTPAFRELTGGNEQFF.